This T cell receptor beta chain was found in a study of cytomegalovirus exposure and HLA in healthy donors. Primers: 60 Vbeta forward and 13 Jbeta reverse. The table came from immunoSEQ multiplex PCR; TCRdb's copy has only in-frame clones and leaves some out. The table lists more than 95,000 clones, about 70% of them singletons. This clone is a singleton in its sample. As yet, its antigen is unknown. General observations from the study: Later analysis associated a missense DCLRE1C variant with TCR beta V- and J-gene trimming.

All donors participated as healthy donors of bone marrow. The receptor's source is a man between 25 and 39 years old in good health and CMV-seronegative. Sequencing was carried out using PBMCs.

Written as DNA, the CDR3 is TGTGCCAGCAGCCCCTGGTCTAGCGGGAGCGTGTATGGCAATGAGCAGTTCTTC. Translating gives CASSPWSSGSVYGNEQFF. The V call is TRBV7-2, the J call TRBJ2-1; 10 bases agree with TRBD2. The ends lost 5 bases at V and 6 bases at J; junction bases unmatched: 16. This CDR3 is built from 18 residues. Germline CDR1 is SGHTA and CDR2 is FQGNSA.